This T cell receptor beta chain was found in a study of shared clonotypes between healthy human individuals. The data were produced by immunoSEQ multiplex PCR, yet TCRdb's version contains in-frame clones alone and is incomplete. Among more than 400,000 clones listed, approximately 94% were seen once. In its sample, this clone was seen once. Its antigen is unidentified. Germline-derived CDR1 and CDR2 are MNHNY and SVGAGI (reference sequence). CDR3 length: 13 residues. Between the trimmed V and J ends, which lost 2 bases and 6 bases, there was a span of 11 bases. Study findings and constraints: Some clonotypes were shared by all four sorted-subset donors, while others were not shared. The non-shared ones had lower generation probabilities than the shared ones. Estimated clonotype richness was generally higher in naive than memory subsets. Roughly 5% was the fraction of naive CD4 clonotypes found shared across several donors.

None of the donors, who were healthy HIV-negative adults, had recently had acute infections or vaccinations. The sequenced sample was naive CD4+ T cells sorted from blood. Subset of the sample: CD45RA+ positively selected. The clonotype originates from a woman aged 25 to 39 in good health. The V and J genes are TRBV6-6 and TRBJ2-7; no reliable D call. The DNA for the CDR3 is TGTGCCAGCAGTTACAGAATTAACTCCGAGCAGTACTTC. Amino acids: CASSYRINSEQYF.